The sample holds a few counts of the clone carrying this TCR beta chain. This record comes from a study of T-cell memory formation after mild COVID-19. Via MiXCR, TCRdb re-called the 5' RACE reads, giving one row per CDR3 protein. There are roughly 280,000 distinct CDR3 sequences in the sample; roughly 8.2% occur only once, and about 20% lies in the top ten. This CDR3 spans 17 amino acids. V dropped 0 bases and J dropped 6 bases, with 17 bases sitting between them. Looked up from germline, CDR1 is LGHNA and CDR2 is YSLEER. The sequence came from a man between 18 and 29 years old who had mild COVID-19 (a few samples of this study predate the infection). Cell type and time point are not known. The material sequenced was PBMCs or a T cell subset sorted from them (not recorded which). V usage is TRBV4-3 and J usage is TRBJ1-4, with TRBD1 as a possible D gene (5 bases). CDR3 bases: TGCGCCAGCAGCCAAGAGGGGAGTACAAGGGGAGATGAAAAACTGTTTTTT. Its translation: CASSQEGSTRGDEKLFF.